Sequencing of this T cell receptor (beta chain) was carried out in a study of T cell responses to AZD1222 COVID-19 vaccine. Notes on this clone: The antigen remains unidentified.

Germline V gives CDR1 LGHDT, CDR2 YNNKEL (reference sequence). This CDR3 has 15 residues. With 5 bases removed from V and 4 bases from J, the gap between germline ends came to 14 bases. General observations from the study: Sampled repertoires all dated from after the peak T cell response. Among spike-specific TCRs, nearly half reportedly target unmutated variant regions.

Profiled with immunoSEQ multiplex PCR; TCRdb holds only in-frame clones, not every one. In the table there are 150,000 or so clones, under 95% of which are singletons. This TCR was recovered from an adult in good health. The gene calls are TRBV3-1 (or the pseudogene TRBV3-2) and TRBJ1-4, with D possibly matching TRBD1 (5 bases). Sequences were derived from peripheral blood, sampled on day 0 of AZD1222 vaccination. The CDR3 here is CASSYFGQSNEKLFF. The CDR3 DNA follows: TGTGCCAGCAGCTATTTCGGACAAAGTAATGAAAAACTGTTTTTT.